This T cell receptor (beta chain) comes out of a study of T-cell reconstitution after alpha-beta-depleted transplantation in children. Study-level results: Several hundred expanded graft clones reportedly supplied alpha-beta T cells about two months after transplant.

There are 14 residues in the CDR3. The germline CDR1 and CDR2 sequences are SGHKS and YYEKEE (reference sequence). V shed 2 bases and J shed 3 bases, with 9 bases lying between them. Construction of the TCRbeta library involved unique molecular identifiers. Each CDR3 protein gets one entry after TCRdb re-called the PCR reads with MiXCR. Counted here are hundreds of thousands of distinct CDR3 sequences, roughly 7.7% occurring once; the ten biggest clones make up 5% to 8%. This clonotype was counted ten times or more. The antigen is not known. This rearrangement joins TRBV5-5 to TRBJ1-5; D is uncertain. Sequencing was performed on PBMCs, mostly from graft donor cells, taken 180 days after TCRalphabeta/CD19-depleted stem cell transplant. The source of this sequence is a male patient between 5 and 17 years old who had a stem cell transplant for acute lymphoblastic leukemia, so the T cells may come from the graft donor. The DNA of the CDR3 is TGTGCCAGCAGCTTTTTGAGCCTCAATCAGCCCCAGCATTTT. As protein: CASSFLSLNQPQHF.